This TCR beta chain was sequenced during a study of blood T cell repertoires in COVID-19. The age range of participants was 18 to 89 years, with residence in roughly 25 US areas. Clinical history reported by participants formed the basis on which cohorts were assigned. How the authors handled the data: Amplification of reference gene primers provided the estimated nucleated cell counts. Clones were sequenced by immunoSEQ multiplex PCR, and TCRdb holds only the in-frame ones, with some missing. That table is the source of V, J and clone size, and D and trimming were worked out from the DNA. The table shows about 210,000 clones, with around 81% occurring only once. The clonotype originates from a woman aged 45-65 years with acute COVID-19. Source material: PBMCs or T cells enriched from blood (not recorded which).

Written as DNA, the CDR3 is TGTGCCAGCAGCTTGGACTCCGCCTCATCCTACGAGCAGTACTTC. Its translation: CASSLDSASSYEQYF. This sequence joins TRBV7-3 and TRBJ2-7; a weak D match, TRBD2 (5 bases). V lost 3 bases and J 1 base, leaving 13 bases between the germline ends. Germline V gene data show CDR1 as SGHTA and CDR2 as FQGTGA. This CDR3 has 15 amino acids.